Presented here are 22 T cell receptor beta chains from one specimen sequenced in a study of CD4+ T cells in melanoma. Assay: immunoSEQ multiplex PCR; the TCRdb copy retains only in-frame clones and omits some. The sample includes about 140,000 clones, over 90% of them seen just once. The receptors come from a human donor with melanoma.

The CDR3 nucleotides are TGTGCCAGCAGTGTCGACAGCGTCCGGACTGAAGCTTTCTTT. Translated, it gives CASSVDSVRTEAFF. The chain couples TRBV25-1 to TRBJ1-1; D is possibly TRBD1 (5 bases). The V end lost 4 bases, the J end lost 5 bases, and 14 bases lay between the germline ends. The CDR3 totals 14 residues. Germline-derived CDR1 and CDR2 are MGHDK and SYGVNS.

This clone was observed once. This chain's CDR3 is CASSRTGGFSGNTIYF. For the CDR3, the DNA is TGTGCCAGCTCACGGACAGGGGGATTCTCTGGAAACACCATATATTTT. V usage is TRBV18 and J usage is TRBJ1-3; 10 bases map to TRBD1. Unmatched junction bases numbered 3, after V lost 4 bases and J lost 0 bases. CDR3 length equals 16 residues. CDR1 and CDR2 (germline): KGHSH, LQKENI.

This chain connects TRBV4-1 to TRBJ2-2; D assignment may be TRBD1 or TRBD2 (6 bases each). The CDR3 is 15 residues long. With 1 base removed from V and 4 bases from J, the gap between germline ends came to 10 bases. Germline loops: CDR1 MGHRA, CDR2 YSYEKL. CDR3 sequence reads: CASSQVGGFTGELFF. In nucleotides, the CDR3 is TGCGCCAGCAGCCAAGTAGGGGGGTTCACCGGGGAGCTGTTTTTT.

This sequence joins TRBV7-3 and TRBJ2-5, with TRBD2 as a possible D gene (5 bases). Germline V gene data show CDR1 as SGHTA and CDR2 as FQGTGA. The CDR3 length is 13 residues. V gave up 5 bases and J gave up 3 bases, with 10 bases separating them. CDR3 amino acids: CASSPLGEETQYF. The CDR3 DNA reads as TGTGCCAGCAGCCCTTTGGGAGAAGAGACCCAGTACTTC.

This clone was counted only a few times. The CDR3 loop reads CATSRDLRGARRYEQYF. CDR3 DNA: TGTGCCACCAGCAGAGATCTTCGGGGGGCGCGCAGGTACGAGCAGTACTTC. The chain links TRBV15 to TRBJ2-7; D is perhaps TRBD2 (7 bases). Trimming left V 0 bases short and J 4 bases short, with 19 bases between. Germline CDR1 LNHNV, CDR2 YYDKDF (reference sequence). The CDR3 consists of 17 residues.

The V gene is TRBV30, the J gene TRBJ1-2, with D unclear. This CDR3 comprises 12 residues. Germline CDR1 is GTSNPN and CDR2 is SVGIG (reference sequence). Trimming removed 4 bases at V and 6 bases at J, with 12 bases between. Here the CDR3 DNA reads TGTGCCTGGAACCGAGTCCAGCATGGCTACACCTTC. It encodes CAWNRVQHGYTF.

This clone was observed a few times. V is TRBV18 and J is TRBJ1-4, with D possibly matching TRBD1 (6 bases). In germline, CDR1 is KGHSH, CDR2 LQKENI. This CDR3 has 14 residues. Trimming left V 3 bases short and J 7 bases short, with 12 bases between. The CDR3 is CASSPNRAAEKLFF. CDR3 nucleotides: TGTGCCAGCTCACCTAACAGGGCAGCTGAAAAACTGTTTTTT. Based on the CDR3 plus reference TRBV18 and TRBJ1-4, the full variable domain is NAGVMQNPRHLVRRRGQEARLRCSPMKGHSHVYWYRQLPEEGLKFMVYLQKENIIDESGMPKERFSAEFPKEGPSILRIQQVVRGDSAAYFCASSPNRAAEKLFFGSGTQLSVL.

The rearrangement joins TRBV14 to TRBJ1-6; D is perhaps TRBD1 (6 bases). Between the trimmed V and J ends, which lost 2 bases and 7 bases, there was a span of 12 bases. The germline gives CDR1 SGHDN, CDR2 FVKESK. The CDR3 runs to 15 residues. DNA for the CDR3: TGTGCCAGCAGCCAAACAGACAGGTCGAATTCACCCCTCCACTTT. It encodes CASSQTDRSNSPLHF.

V gene TRBV5-4 combines with J gene TRBJ2-3, with D perhaps TRBD2 (5 bases). Trimming cost V 6 bases and J 0 bases, with 14 bases left between them. Germline loops: CDR1 SGHNT, CDR2 YYREEE (reference sequence). This CDR3 contains 15 residues. For the CDR3, the DNA is TGTGCCAGCACCCCTCGTAGCGCGAGCACAGATACGCAGTATTTT. It is translated as CASTPRSASTDTQYF.

The chain is built from TRBV5-1 and TRBJ2-3; 8 bases align to TRBD2. J was trimmed by 1 base and V by 3 bases; bases with no gene match: 13. This CDR3 comprises 18 residues. Germline-derived CDR1 and CDR2 are SGHRS and YFSETQ. The CDR3 sequence is CASSSPSGPSGGTDTQYF. The DNA for the CDR3 is TGCGCCAGCAGCTCGCCTAGCGGGCCATCCGGGGGCACAGATACGCAGTATTTT.

The V call is TRBV25-1, the J call TRBJ1-4; 7 bases are shared with TRBD1. Germline V gene sequence: CDR1 MGHDK, CDR2 SYGVNS. The V gene end was trimmed by 3 bases and the J gene end by 10 bases; junction bases not matched to a gene: 5. The CDR3 extends over 13 amino acids. In DNA, the CDR3 is TGTGCCAGCAGTGACCAGGGGGGGGGAAAACTGTTTTTT. This gives the protein CASSDQGGGKLFF.

This chain joins TRBV7-2 and TRBJ2-3; 10 bases are a match to TRBD2. CDR1 and CDR2 (germline): SGHTA, FQGNSA. Trimming took 4 bases from V and 3 from J; bases not matched to a gene: 13. The CDR3 has 18 amino acids. This CDR3 is CASSSPGLARQSTDTQYF. For the CDR3, the DNA is TGTGCCAGCAGCTCGCCGGGACTAGCGAGGCAGAGTACAGATACGCAGTATTTT.

This clone was seen once. The chain links TRBV2 to TRBJ1-4, with D unclear. Germline-derived CDR1 and CDR2 are SNHLY and FYNNEI. The CDR3 runs to 13 residues. V shed 5 bases and J shed 7 bases, with 11 bases lying between them. CDR3 DNA sequence: TGTGCCAGCAGTCAAACCGAGGGTGAAAAACTGTTTTTT. Translating it yields CASSQTEGEKLFF.

This clone was detected once. The chain has TRBV5-5 and TRBJ1-2, with no clear D. CDR3 length equals 14 residues. Germline CDR1 is SGHKS and CDR2 is YYEKEE (reference sequence). Between the trimmed V and J ends, which lost 5 bases and 2 bases, there was a span of 13 bases. The CDR3 DNA sequence: TGTGCCAGCAGTTTCCCGGACCCCAACTATGGCTACACCTTC. This translates into CASSFPDPNYGYTF.

The rearrangement uses TRBV20-1 and TRBJ1-1; weak D call: TRBD1 (5 bases). The CDR3 totals 11 residues. Per the germline V gene, CDR1 is DFQATT and CDR2 is SNEGSKA (reference sequence). Trimming pared 6 bases from V and 10 bases from J, leaving 15 bases between. The CDR3, as DNA: TGCAGTGCAGTGGGTAGCGGGGCAGCTTTCTTT. This gives the protein CSAVGSGAAFF.

The V gene is TRBV2, the J gene TRBJ1-2, with TRBD1 matching 10 bases. J lost 8 bases, V lost 5 bases, and 5 bases had no gene match. The length of the CDR3 is 13 residues. Per the germline V gene, CDR1 is SNHLY and CDR2 is FYNNEI. CDR3 nucleotide sequence: TGTGCCAGCAGTAAGGACAGGGGGGACGGCTACACCTTC. This sequence encodes CASSKDRGDGYTF.

The chain links TRBV7-9 to TRBJ1-2, with D unresolved. Trimming removed 3 bases at V and 4 bases at J, with 12 bases between. CDR1 and CDR2 (germline): SEHNR, FQNEAQ (reference sequence). The CDR3 has 14 residues. The DNA for the CDR3 is TGTGCCAGCAGCTTTCGTGTAGATTTCTATGGCTACACCTTC. It codes for CASSFRVDFYGYTF.

The rearrangement links TRBV5-4 to TRBJ2-3; 12 bases align to TRBD2. The CDR3 has 17 amino acids. Germline CDR1 and CDR2: SGHNT and YYREEE (reference sequence). Trimming at V came to 4 bases and at J to 2 bases, leaving 8 bases not matched to a gene. CDR3 in DNA: TGTGCCAGCAGCAGGGGACTAGCGGGCACCTACACAGATACGCAGTATTTT. Protein: CASSRGLAGTYTDTQYF. Together with reference TRBV5-4 and TRBJ2-3, the CDR3 gives the full variable domain: ETGVTQSPTHLIKTRGQQVTLRCSSQSGHNTVSWYQQALGQGPQFIFQYYREEENGRGNFPPRFSGLQFPNYSSELNVNALELDDSALYLCASSRGLAGTYTDTQYFGPGTRLTVL.

J is TRBJ2-2 and V is TRBV5-8; possibly TRBD1 for D (6 bases). The CDR3 spans 13 residues. Germline CDR1 reads SGHTS; CDR2 reads YDEGEE. V gave up 5 bases and J gave up 4 bases, with 9 bases separating them. Here the CDR3 reads CASRRTATGELFF. Here the CDR3 DNA reads TGTGCCAGCAGGCGGACAGCCACCGGGGAGCTGTTTTTT. The whole variable domain, remainder taken from reference TRBV5-8 and TRBJ2-2, is EAGVTQSPTHLIKTRGQQATLRCSPISGHTSVYWYQQALGLGLQFLLWYDEGEERNRGNFPPRFSGRQFPNYSSELNVNALELEDSALYLCASRRTATGELFFGEGSRLTVL.

The gene calls are TRBV6-6 and TRBJ1-6, with TRBD1 identical over 7 bases. Germline V gene lookup returns CDR1 MNHNY and CDR2 SVGAGI (reference sequence). This CDR3 region has 14 residues. V lost 4 bases to trimming and J lost 7 bases; unmatched junction nucleotides: 4. CDR3 coding DNA: TGTGCCAGCAGTTCACAGGGGTTCAATTCACCCCTCCACTTT. Amino acids: CASSSQGFNSPLHF.

The rearrangement links TRBV10-3 to TRBJ2-7, with 7 bases aligning to TRBD1. CDR3 length equals 16 residues. Germline assignment: CDR1 ENHRY and CDR2 SYGVKD. The V and J ends lost 5 bases and 7 bases, in that order; junction bases with no gene match: 17. The CDR3 DNA is TGTGCCATCAGTCTACAGGGGCCTGCCGATCTTAATGAGCAGTACTTC. Translated: CAISLQGPADLNEQYF.

The rearrangement links TRBV19 to TRBJ2-7, with TRBD2 matching over 12 bases. This CDR3 is built from 15 residues. Trimming at V came to 4 bases and at J to 4 bases, leaving 5 bases not matched to a gene. The germline gives CDR1 LNHDA, CDR2 SQIVND (reference sequence). The DNA of the CDR3 is TGTGCCAGTAGTACCCTAGCGGGGGGGCCGTACGAGCAGTACTTC. This sequence encodes CASSTLAGGPYEQYF.